The clone carrying this T cell receptor beta chain was picked up a small number of times. The data derive from a study of blood T cell repertoires in COVID-19. Turning to the study itself: In each case, the material was cDNA or gDNA derived from T cells, B-cell-depleted T cells, or PBMCs.

Original processing methods: Quantification of nucleated cells was approximated via reference gene primer amplification. The protocol was immunoSEQ multiplex PCR, while the TCRdb copy is restricted to in-frame clones and leaves out a portion. The D gene and trimming were derived from the DNA, and the V and J assignments and clone size from that table. The data hold 120,000 or so clones, with over 55% observed a single time. Germline V gene sequence: CDR1 SGHKS, CDR2 YYEKEE (reference sequence). V was cut by 4 bases and J by 2 bases, with 9 bases left in between. The CDR3 consists of 13 residues. The sample consisted of peripheral blood. The V call is TRBV5-5, the J call TRBJ1-2; D perhaps matches TRBD1 (5 bases). The receptor's source is a woman between 65 and 79 years old with acute or convalescent COVID-19. The CDR3 region is CASSTTENYGYTF. The CDR3 nucleotides read TGTGCCAGCAGCACGACAGAAAACTATGGCTACACCTTC.